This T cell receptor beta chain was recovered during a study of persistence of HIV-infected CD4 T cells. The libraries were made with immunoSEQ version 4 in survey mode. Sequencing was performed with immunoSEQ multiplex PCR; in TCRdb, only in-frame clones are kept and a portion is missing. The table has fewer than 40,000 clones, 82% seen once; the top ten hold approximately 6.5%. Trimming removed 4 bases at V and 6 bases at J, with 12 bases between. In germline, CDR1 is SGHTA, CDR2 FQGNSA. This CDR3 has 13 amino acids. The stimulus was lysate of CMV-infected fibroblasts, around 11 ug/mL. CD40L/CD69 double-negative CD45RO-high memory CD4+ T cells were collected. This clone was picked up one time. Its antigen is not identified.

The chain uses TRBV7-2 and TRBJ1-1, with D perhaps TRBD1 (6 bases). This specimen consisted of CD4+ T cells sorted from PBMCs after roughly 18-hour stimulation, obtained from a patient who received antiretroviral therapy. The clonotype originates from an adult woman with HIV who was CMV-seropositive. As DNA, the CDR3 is TGTGCCAGCAGCTACGACAGGCGTTCTGAAGCTTTCTTT. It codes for CASSYDRRSEAFF.